The 28 T cell receptor beta chains presented below share a single source sample, sequenced in a study of T-cell reconstitution after alpha-beta-depleted transplantation in children. A library of TCRbeta sequences, prepared with unique molecular identifiers, was generated. MiXCR, run by TCRdb on the PCR reads, gives a single entry per CDR3 protein. The sample shows some 220,000 distinct CDR3 sequences, around 9.6% of them seen only once. The sample here was PBMCs from the stem cell graft donor, taken from the stem cell graft. The receptor set was obtained from a human donor who donated a stem cell graft to a child with acute lymphoblastic leukemia.

This clonotype was seen more than once but under ten times. The V and J genes are TRBV20-1 and TRBJ2-1; D is possibly TRBD2 (6 bases). The germline V and J ends were trimmed by 5 bases and 9 bases, with 20 bases remaining between them. Germline CDR1 and CDR2: DFQATT and SNEGSKA (reference sequence). The CDR3 is made up of 14 amino acids. CDR3 in DNA: TGCAGTGCTCAACCACGGACTAACTACCGTGAGCAGTTCTTC. Translated, it gives CSAQPRTNYREQFF.

The table lists this clonotype with many counts. The V and J genes are TRBV20-1 and TRBJ2-3; D possibly uses TRBD1 or TRBD2 (5 bases each). CDR3 length: 14 amino acids. The germline CDR1 and CDR2 sequences are DFQATT and SNEGSKA (reference sequence). V lost 6 bases to trimming and J lost 4 bases, with 17 bases between them. Here the CDR3 DNA reads TGCAGTGCCGGGGTACCGGGGACCCCAGATACGCAGTATTTT. It specifies CSAGVPGTPDTQYF.

This clonotype has more than one count but fewer than ten. The V gene is TRBV12-3 or TRBV12-4, the J gene TRBJ1-1; D is perhaps TRBD1 (6 bases). This CDR3 contains 13 residues. Trimming removed 5 bases from V and 4 bases from J, with 11 bases in between. CDR3 coding DNA: TGTGCCAGCAGTAGGGGGGAGGGCACTGAAGCTTTCTTT. It codes for CASSRGEGTEAFF.

This clonotype showed up just a few times. This rearrangement joins TRBV7-2 to TRBJ1-1; D unresolved. Germline V gene sequence: CDR1 SGHTA, CDR2 FQGNSA. V gave up 2 bases and J gave up 8 bases, with 9 bases separating them. The CDR3 has 12 amino acids. CDR3 bases: TGTGCCAGCAGCTTATATGCAGCCGAAGCTTTCTTT. It is translated as CASSLYAAEAFF.

This clonotype was counted ten times or more. The chain's CDR3 is CASSLGGRGHSPLHF. The CDR3 DNA sequence: TGTGCCAGCAGCTTAGGGGGTCGCGGCCATTCACCCCTCCACTTT. The V gene is TRBV7-8, the J gene TRBJ1-6; D call uncertain. The CDR3 spans 15 residues. Deletions cut 1 base from V and 8 bases from J, with 12 bases between. In germline, CDR1 is SGHVS, CDR2 FQNEAQ.

The table lists this clonotype with many counts. This sequence joins TRBV5-1 and TRBJ2-3, with D perhaps matching TRBD1 (5 bases). Germline V gene sequence: CDR1 SGHRS, CDR2 YFSETQ. The CDR3 covers 12 residues. V lost 1 base and J lost 6, with 6 bases in between. CDR3 sequence: CASSLKGDTQYF. CDR3 bases: TGCGCCAGCAGCTTGAAGGGGGATACGCAGTATTTT.

This clonotype was seen repeatedly, ten times or more. The genes are TRBV10-2 and TRBJ1-1; D is perhaps TRBD1 (5 bases). Trimming removed 6 bases from V and 3 bases from J, with 20 bases in between. Germline lookup yields CDR1 WSHSY and CDR2 SAAADI. This CDR3 contains 16 residues. The CDR3 reads CASRRSLNAGDTEAFF. The CDR3 coding sequence is TGCGCCAGCAGGCGGAGTTTGAACGCGGGGGACACTGAAGCTTTCTTT.

This clonotype was detected many times. The gene calls are TRBV5-1 and TRBJ1-1; 7 nucleotides align to TRBD1. J gave up 3 bases and V 2 bases, and 7 bases lay outside the gene matches. Per germline, CDR1 SGHRS and CDR2 YFSETQ. CDR3 length: 15 amino acids. CDR3 DNA sequence: TGCGCCAGCAGCTTCGGAGACAGGGAGGACACTGAAGCTTTCTTT. Its protein is CASSFGDREDTEAFF.

The rearrangement uses TRBV9 and TRBJ2-1, with D perhaps matching TRBD2 (5 bases). With 0 bases removed from V and 10 bases from J, the gap between germline ends came to 11 bases. The germline gives CDR1 SGDLS, CDR2 YYNGEE. CDR3 length equals 13 residues. CDR3: CASSVAQEEEQFF. In nucleotides, the CDR3 is TGTGCCAGCAGCGTAGCTCAGGAGGAGGAGCAGTTCTTC.

The chain links TRBV7-2 to TRBJ1-2, with no clear D. The germline V and J ends were trimmed by 4 bases and 2 bases, with 11 bases remaining between them. The CDR3 length is 14 residues. In germline, CDR1 is SGHTA, CDR2 FQGNSA. The CDR3 reads CASSSRRGNYGYTF. CDR3 bases: TGTGCCAGCAGCTCCCGACGAGGAAACTATGGCTACACCTTC.

This clonotype was found many times. The V call is TRBV15, the J call TRBJ2-1, with TRBD1 matching over 7 bases. V was pared by 5 bases and J by 2 bases, with 9 bases of the junction left unmatched. Per germline, CDR1 LNHNV and CDR2 YYDKDF (reference sequence). This CDR3 has 16 amino acids. CDR3 bases: TGTGCCACCAGCCCAGGGGGACAGTTCGCCTACAATGAGCAGTTCTTC. Encoded protein: CATSPGGQFAYNEQFF.

This clonotype has ten or more counts. V is TRBV15 and J is TRBJ1-1, with a tentative D call TRBD1 (6 bases). CDR1 is LNHNV and CDR2 is YYDKDF in the germline V gene (reference sequence). The V and J ends lost 0 bases and 0 bases respectively, with 11 bases between them. CDR3 length: 16 amino acids. CDR3 sequence (DNA): TGTGCCACCAGCAGAGATGGGCAGGGGCTGAACACTGAAGCTTTCTTT. Amino acid sequence: CATSRDGQGLNTEAFF.

This clonotype was observed a handful of times. The chain combines TRBV12-3 or TRBV12-4 with TRBJ2-1; D not certain. Between the trimmed V and J ends, which lost 5 bases and 0 bases, there was a span of 17 bases. This CDR3 spans 17 amino acids. This CDR3 is CASSGSRKGGSYNEQFF. The DNA of the CDR3 is TGTGCCAGCAGTGGCTCGAGAAAAGGCGGCTCCTACAATGAGCAGTTCTTC.

This clonotype showed up just a few times. CDR3 region: CASSSGTGNTEAFF. The CDR3 DNA reads TGCGCCAGCAGCTCCGGGACGGGAAACACTGAAGCTTTCTTT. This sequence joins TRBV5-1 and TRBJ1-1; perhaps TRBD1 as D (5 bases). Trimming stripped 3 bases from V and 2 bases from J, with 11 bases between. Germline CDR1 SGHRS, CDR2 YFSETQ. The CDR3 spans 14 residues.

This clonotype turned up a few times. The rearrangement joins TRBV4-2 to TRBJ1-3; D not resolved. V lost 4 bases and J lost 0, with 10 bases in between. Looked up from germline, CDR1 is LGHNA and CDR2 is YNFKEQ. The CDR3 is 15 residues long. Here the CDR3 DNA reads TGTGCCAGCAGCCCGCACGGGGACTCTGGAAACACCATATATTTT. Translation: CASSPHGDSGNTIYF.

V and J are TRBV7-8 and TRBJ1-2; no reliable D call. Germline assignment: CDR1 SGHVS and CDR2 FQNEAQ. Trimming removed 7 bases at V and 0 bases at J, with 18 bases between. This CDR3 has 16 amino acids. As DNA, the CDR3 is TGTGCCAGCACCAGTCGGTCGGGGTATTCTAACTATGGCTACACCTTC. This codes for CASTSRSGYSNYGYTF.

This clonotype was counted at least ten times. The chain has TRBV25-1 and TRBJ2-3; TRBD1 matches 9 bases. The CDR3 totals 15 residues. The junction had 5 bases not matched to a gene; V was cut back by 3 bases and J by 4 bases. CDR1 is MGHDK, CDR2 SYGVNS, per germline. CDR3 protein: CASSETGGLADTQYF. The CDR3 region has the DNA TGTGCCAGCAGTGAGACAGGGGGTCTGGCAGATACGCAGTATTTT.

Ten or more counts support this clonotype. The chain couples TRBV6-5 to TRBJ2-2; D gene ambiguous. The CDR3 consists of 12 residues. Germline-derived CDR1 and CDR2 are MNHEY and SVGAGI. With 6 bases removed from V and 0 bases from J, the gap between germline ends came to 2 bases. Here the CDR3 reads CASSSNTGELFF. The DNA of the CDR3 is TGTGCCAGCAGCTCGAACACCGGGGAGCTGTTTTTT.

This clonotype was seen at least ten times. The rearrangement joins TRBV4-3 to TRBJ2-1, with D possibly being TRBD2 (5 bases). Trimming pared 2 bases from V and 7 bases from J, leaving 18 bases between. Germline assignment: CDR1 LGHNA and CDR2 YSLEER. This CDR3 has 16 amino acids. The DNA for the CDR3 is TGCGCCAGCAGCCAATTAACAGTGCTCCGAGGGAATGAGCAGTTCTTC. Protein: CASSQLTVLRGNEQFF.

V gene TRBV3-1 combines with J gene TRBJ1-1; the D gene is possibly TRBD1 (5 bases). CDR1 and CDR2 (germline): LGHDT, YNNKEL (reference sequence). V was shortened by 0 bases and J by 6 bases, with 14 bases between the two germline ends. The CDR3 runs to 15 residues. CDR3 in amino acids: CASSQDFGWGAEAFF. The CDR3 coding sequence is TGTGCCAGCAGCCAAGACTTTGGATGGGGGGCTGAAGCTTTCTTT.

This clonotype was seen many times. This chain uses TRBV20-1 with TRBJ2-7; perhaps TRBD1 as D (5 bases). This CDR3 is 11 amino acids long. Germline CDR1 DFQATT, CDR2 SNEGSKA (reference sequence). Trimming took off 3 bases at V and 5 bases at J, with 8 bases between the two ends. CDR3 region: CSASRQNEQYF. The CDR3 bases are TGCAGTGCTAGCAGACAGAACGAGCAGTACTTC.

V is TRBV5-1 and J is TRBJ1-5, with a tentative D call TRBD1 (5 bases). The germline CDR1 and CDR2 sequences are SGHRS and YFSETQ. The CDR3 is 13 residues long. V dropped 3 bases and J dropped 9 bases, with 13 bases sitting between them. The CDR3 is CASSSDAQGPQHF. CDR3 in DNA: TGCGCCAGCAGCTCGGACGCTCAGGGGCCCCAGCATTTT.

This clonotype came up a few times. The chain recombines TRBV20-1 with TRBJ2-5; 8 bases align to TRBD1. CDR1 is DFQATT, CDR2 SNEGSKA, per germline (reference sequence). The CDR3 totals 15 residues. V dropped 0 bases and J dropped 4; count of bases not matched to a gene: 7. The CDR3 spells CSARDHRTGRETQYF. CDR3 bases: TGCAGTGCTAGAGATCACCGGACAGGGAGAGAGACCCAGTACTTC.

The sample holds many counts of this clonotype. The chain couples TRBV6-1 to TRBJ2-1; TRBD1 aligns across 9 bases. Germline V gene sequence: CDR1 MNHNS, CDR2 SASEGT. With V trimmed by 3 bases and J by 3 bases, 9 bases remained unmatched. The CDR3 totals 17 residues. The DNA of the CDR3 is TGTGCCAGCAGTGAGGGCCTGCGGGACAGGGTCTACAATGAGCAGTTCTTC. Residues: CASSEGLRDRVYNEQFF.

As concerns this clonotype: The junction shows a germline mismatch at one end, possibly a read error. This chain joins TRBV11-2 and TRBJ1-2, with D perhaps matching TRBD1 (5 bases). The CDR3 has 14 residues. The germline gives CDR1 SGHAT, CDR2 FQNNGV. Written as DNA, the CDR3 is TGTGCCAGCAGCCCTGGGGCCACTAAATATGGCTACACCTTC. Protein: CASSPGATKYGYTF.

The rearrangement uses TRBV13 and TRBJ2-7; the D gene is possibly TRBD1 (6 bases). Trimming pared 3 bases from V and 0 bases from J, leaving 9 bases between. From germline, CDR1 is PRHDT and CDR2 FYEKMQ (reference sequence). The CDR3 is 14 residues long. The CDR3 loop is CASSFRQVSYEQYF. The CDR3 DNA reads TGTGCCAGCAGCTTTAGACAGGTCTCCTACGAGCAGTACTTC. The full variable domain, rest sourced from reference TRBV13 and TRBJ2-7, is AAGVIQSPRHLIKEKRETATLKCYPIPRHDTVYWYQQGPGQDPQFLISFYEKMQSDKGSIPDRFSAQQFSDYHSELNMSSLELGDSALYFCASSFRQVSYEQYFGPGTRLTVT.

The chain is built from TRBV6-1 and TRBJ1-4; 8 bases align to TRBD1. Germline values: CDR1 MNHNS, CDR2 SASEGT. The length of the CDR3 is 16 residues. V was pared by 6 bases and J by 4 bases, with 10 bases of the junction left unmatched. Here the CDR3 reads CASRHPGQDINEKLFF. CDR3 sequence (DNA): TGTGCCAGCAGACACCCGGGACAGGATATTAATGAAAAACTGTTTTTT.

This clonotype came up many times. The rearrangement uses TRBV12-3 or TRBV12-4 and TRBJ2-7; 10 bases line up with TRBD1. This CDR3 contains 16 residues. With 3 bases clipped from V and 0 bases from J, the junction kept 5 bases outside the gene matches. CDR3 bases: TGTGCCAGCAGTTTGATGGGGACAGGGGCCTCCTACGAGCAGTACTTC. It encodes CASSLMGTGASYEQYF.